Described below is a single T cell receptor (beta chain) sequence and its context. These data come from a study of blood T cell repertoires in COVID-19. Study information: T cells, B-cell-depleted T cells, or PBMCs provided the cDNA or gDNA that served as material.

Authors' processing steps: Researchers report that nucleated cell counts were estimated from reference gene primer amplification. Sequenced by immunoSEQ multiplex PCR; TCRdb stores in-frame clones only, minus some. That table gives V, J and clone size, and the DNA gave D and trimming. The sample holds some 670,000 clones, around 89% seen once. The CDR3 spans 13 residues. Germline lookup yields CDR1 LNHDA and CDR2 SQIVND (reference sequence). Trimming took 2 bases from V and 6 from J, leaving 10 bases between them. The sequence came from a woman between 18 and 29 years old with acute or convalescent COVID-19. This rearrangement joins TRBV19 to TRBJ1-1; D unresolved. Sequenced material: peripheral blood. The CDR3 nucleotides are TGTGCCAGTAGTATATCGGGAGGACCTGAAGCTTTCTTT. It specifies CASSISGGPEAFF.